This TCR beta chain was identified in a study of cytomegalovirus exposure and HLA in healthy donors. Germline values: CDR1 MRHNA, CDR2 SNTAGT. After removal of 4 bases from V and 5 bases from J, the junction contained 4 bases not matched to a gene. This CDR3 spans 15 amino acids. The PCR ran on 60 Vbeta and 13 Jbeta primers. The protocol was immunoSEQ multiplex PCR, while the TCRdb copy is restricted to in-frame clones and leaves out a portion. This table has approximately 130,000 clones, 75% appearing once. This receptor was taken from a woman between 40 and 55 years old in good health and CMV-seropositive. Sequencing was carried out using PBMCs. The rearrangement joins TRBV6-4 to TRBJ2-3; 12 bases match TRBD2. CDR3 bases: TGTGCCAGCAGTGTCCTAGCGGGAGGGAAAGATACGCAGTATTTT. Translated, it gives CASSVLAGGKDTQYF.